One and the same sample provided the 27 T cell receptor beta chains below, sequenced in a study of blood T cell repertoires in COVID-19. The assay was immunoSEQ multiplex PCR, and TCRdb's table has in-frame clones only and misses some. The data show 45,000 to 70,000 clones, 82% seen once. Sequenced input: peripheral blood. The receptor source for this set is an elderly woman with acute or convalescent COVID-19.

This chain uses TRBV3-1 (or the pseudogene TRBV3-2) with TRBJ2-1, with TRBD2 matching 13 bases. V was pared by 3 bases and J by 9 bases, with 5 bases of the junction left unmatched. Germline-derived CDR1 and CDR2 are LGHDT and YNNKEL (reference sequence). CDR3 length: 15 amino acids. The chain's CDR3 is CASSQRTSGGGEQFF. For the CDR3, the DNA is TGTGCCAGCAGCCAGAGGACTAGCGGGGGCGGTGAGCAGTTCTTC.

V gene TRBV14 combines with J gene TRBJ2-7; 10 nucleotides agree with TRBD1. Germline trimming cut 5 bases from V and 2 bases from J; bases unmatched to any gene: 6. This CDR3 comprises 15 residues. Germline V CDR1 and CDR2: SGHDN, FVKESK. CDR3 loop: CASSEWTGGPYEQYF. Written as DNA, the CDR3 is TGTGCCAGCAGCGAATGGACAGGGGGACCCTACGAGCAGTACTTC.

Only a few counts were recorded for this clone. The rearrangement links TRBV6-1 to TRBJ2-4; a weak D match, TRBD1 (6 bases). V was pared by 2 bases and J by 0 bases, with 20 bases between. This CDR3 is 19 amino acids long. CDR1 and CDR2 (germline): MNHNS, SASEGT. In DNA form, the CDR3 reads TGTGCCAGCAGTGAAAACAGGGCCACCGCAGATATAGCCAAAAACATTCAGTACTTC. This codes for CASSENRATADIAKNIQYF.

This sequence joins TRBV12-5 and TRBJ2-3; D may be TRBD2 (5 bases). Germline V gives CDR1 LGHNT, CDR2 FRNRAP. Trimming took off 5 bases at V and 2 bases at J, with 14 bases between the two ends. The CDR3 is 15 amino acids. This CDR3 reads CASGERLFNTDTQYF. Written as DNA, the CDR3 is TGTGCTAGTGGTGAGCGGCTCTTCAACACAGATACGCAGTATTTT.

This chain links TRBV16 with TRBJ2-1; D is unclear. CDR1 and CDR2 (germline): KGHSY, FQNENV. V was pared by 0 bases and J by 12 bases, with 18 bases between. This CDR3 region has 15 residues. The CDR3 region is CASSQSGHLLLWQFF. Written as DNA, the CDR3 is TGTGCCAGCAGCCAATCGGGCCACCTCTTACTCTGGCAGTTCTTC.

V gene TRBV6-5 combines with J gene TRBJ2-5; 8 bases line up with TRBD2. The junction had 12 bases not matched to a gene; V was cut back by 5 bases and J by 7 bases. From germline, CDR1 is MNHEY and CDR2 SVGAGI. CDR3 length: 15 residues. The CDR3 reads CASSRPGGGGWTQYF. The CDR3 coding sequence is TGTGCCAGCAGTCGCCCCGGGGGGGGTGGATGGACCCAGTACTTC.

This chain connects TRBV12-3 or TRBV12-4 to TRBJ1-5, with D unclear. V lost 1 base, J lost 5 bases, and 6 bases lay in between. The CDR3 consists of 13 residues. This chain's CDR3 is CASSLVADQPQHF. The CDR3 nucleotides read TGTGCCAGCAGTTTAGTGGCAGATCAGCCCCAGCATTTT.

The J gene is TRBJ2-1, the V gene TRBV27, with TRBD2 matching 14 bases. The germline gives CDR1 MNHEY, CDR2 SMNVEV (reference sequence). The CDR3 has 19 amino acids. The trim removed 0 bases at V and 7 bases at J, leaving 11 bases unmatched. The DNA for the CDR3 is TGTGCCAGCAGTTTATCGGGGTTTGGTGGACTAGCGGGGGGTAATGAGCAGTTCTTC. Translating gives CASSLSGFGGLAGGNEQFF.

The chain joins TRBV28 to TRBJ1-2, with D perhaps TRBD1 (6 bases). Germline V gives CDR1 MDHEN, CDR2 SYDVKM. This CDR3 is 13 amino acids long. Between the trimmed V and J ends, which lost 8 bases and 5 bases, there was a span of 15 bases. As DNA, the CDR3 is TGTGCCAGCGGGACACTGGCCCCGTATGGCTACACCTTC. As protein: CASGTLAPYGYTF.

This chain links TRBV9 with TRBJ1-1; TRBD1 aligns across 12 bases. The V segment lost 3 bases and the J segment 4 bases; nucleotides outside the gene matches: 16. Germline V lookup: CDR1 SGDLS, CDR2 YYNGEE. CDR3 size: 19 residues. CDR3 sequence reads: CASSDHETSGTGGRTEAFF. The CDR3 nucleotides read TGTGCCAGCAGCGACCACGAAACCTCCGGGACAGGGGGCCGCACTGAAGCTTTCTTT.

In nucleotides, the CDR3 is TGTGCCAGCAGTCAACAGGGATATAACACTGAAGCTTTCTTT. Protein sequence: CASSQQGYNTEAFF. The rearrangement uses TRBV6-5 and TRBJ1-1, with TRBD1 as a possible D gene (6 bases). Germline CDR1 is MNHEY and CDR2 is SVGAGI. The V end lost 5 bases, the J end lost 2 bases, and 12 bases lay between the germline ends. The CDR3 covers 14 residues.

The gene calls are TRBV5-1 and TRBJ2-3, with TRBD2 matching over 12 bases. The ends lost 0 bases at V and 6 bases at J; junction bases unmatched: 5. The CDR3 is 16 amino acids. Germline lookup yields CDR1 SGHRS and CDR2 YFSETQ. The CDR3 nucleotides read TGCGCCAGCAGCTTGGGACTAGCGGGAGAGGCTGATACGCAGTATTTT. This codes for CASSLGLAGEADTQYF.

V is TRBV6-1 and J is TRBJ2-7; TRBD2 matches 7 bases. V dropped 2 bases and J dropped 2; count of bases not matched to a gene: 6. The CDR3 totals 15 residues. The germline V gene has CDR1 MNHNS and CDR2 SASEGT. The CDR3 region is CASSESRAGPYEQYF. The CDR3 nucleotides are TGTGCCAGCAGTGAAAGTAGAGCGGGACCCTACGAGCAGTACTTC.

The chain joins TRBV28 to TRBJ1-2; D remains unclear. There are 14 residues in the CDR3. V lost 2 bases and J lost 1, with 8 bases in between. Germline values: CDR1 MDHEN, CDR2 SYDVKM. CDR3 sequence reads: CASSLGRFNYGYTF. In nucleotides, the CDR3 is TGTGCCAGCAGTTTAGGCAGGTTTAACTATGGCTACACCTTC.

V gene TRBV28 combines with J gene TRBJ1-1; TRBD1 agrees at 7 bases. Looked up from germline, CDR1 is MDHEN and CDR2 is SYDVKM. The V segment lost 6 bases and the J segment 8 bases; nucleotides outside the gene matches: 9. The CDR3 is 13 amino acids. CDR3 loop: CASSTGRGLEAFF. DNA for the CDR3: TGTGCCAGCAGCACCGGGAGGGGGCTAGAAGCTTTCTTT.

V gene TRBV18 combines with J gene TRBJ1-6; a weak D match, TRBD1 (5 bases). The CDR3 extends over 14 amino acids. Trimming took off 8 bases at V and 7 bases at J, with 15 bases between the two ends. The germline V gene has CDR1 KGHSH and CDR2 LQKENI. DNA for the CDR3: TGTGCCAGCCACGCCGCGACAGCGAATTCACCCCTCCACTTT. Its translation is CASHAATANSPLHF.

The rearrangement uses TRBV19 and TRBJ1-3; D is unclear. This CDR3 has 13 amino acids. The germline V gene encodes CDR1 LNHDA and CDR2 SQIVND (reference sequence). Trimming stripped 5 bases from V and 2 bases from J, with 7 bases between. DNA of the CDR3: TGTGCCAGTAGTTCAGAACCTGGAAACACCATATATTTT. Amino acids: CASSSEPGNTIYF. Variable domain in full (rest from reference TRBV19 and TRBJ1-3): DGGITQSPKYLFRKEGQNVTLSCEQNLNHDAMYWYRQDPGQGLRLIYYSQIVNDFQKGDIAEGYSVSREKKESFPLTVTSAQKNPTAFYLCASSSEPGNTIYFGEGSWLTVV.

The genes are TRBV30 and TRBJ1-6; D unresolved. V was pared by 0 bases and J by 5 bases, with 5 bases between. This CDR3 comprises 13 residues. The germline V gene has CDR1 GTSNPN and CDR2 SVGIG (reference sequence). The CDR3 sequence: CAWSVTDNSPLHF. DNA of the CDR3: TGTGCCTGGAGTGTAACAGATAATTCACCCCTCCACTTT.

The chain combines TRBV28 with TRBJ1-2, with 9 bases identical to TRBD1. Trimming cost V 5 bases and J 8 bases; bases outside gene matches: 6. Germline CDR1 MDHEN, CDR2 SYDVKM. There are 13 residues in the CDR3. CDR3 nucleotides: TGTGCCAGCAGTGAACAGGGGGCGGGAGGCTACACCTTC. Its protein product is CASSEQGAGGYTF.

This chain uses TRBV7-9 with TRBJ1-2; no clear D gene. Germline V gene sequence: CDR1 SEHNR, CDR2 FQNEAQ (reference sequence). V was shortened by 4 bases and J by 9 bases, with 3 bases between the two germline ends. The CDR3 runs 9 residues. The CDR3 protein is CASSSSYTF. CDR3 in DNA: TGTGCCAGCAGCTCAAGCTACACCTTC. Using reference TRBV7-9 and TRBJ1-2 for the parts outside the CDR3, the full variable domain is DTGVSQNPRHKITKRGQNVTFRCDPISEHNRLYWYRQTLGQGPEFLTYFQNEAQLEKSRLLSDRFSAERPKGSFSTLEIQRTEQGDSAMYLCASSSSYTFGSGTRLTVV.

This clone was recorded once. The V call is TRBV2, the J call TRBJ1-2; 10 bases fit TRBD1. The germline V gene has CDR1 SNHLY and CDR2 FYNNEI. The CDR3 has 14 amino acids. Trimming cost V 5 bases and J 2 bases; bases outside gene matches: 2. The CDR3 protein is CASSSGQGNYGYTF. CDR3 coding DNA: TGTGCCAGCAGTTCGGGACAGGGGAACTATGGCTACACCTTC.

This clone was observed once. The rearrangement joins TRBV5-5 to TRBJ2-7; TRBD2 matches 8 bases. J was trimmed by 3 bases and V by 5 bases; bases with no gene match: 4. CDR1 SGHKS and CDR2 YYEKEE come from the germline V gene (reference sequence). The CDR3 loop spans 13 amino acids. DNA for the CDR3: TGTGCCAGCAGTGGCGGGGGGTTCTACGAGCAGTACTTC. Translation gives CASSGGGFYEQYF.

This clone was recorded a few times. The V gene is TRBV11-1, the J gene TRBJ2-7; 8 bases align to TRBD1. V shed 5 bases and J 4 bases; nucleotides not matched to a gene: 10. CDR3 length: 15 amino acids. Germline values: CDR1 SGHAT, CDR2 FQDESV (reference sequence). The CDR3 sequence: CASSHDDRGTYEQYF. The DNA for the CDR3 is TGTGCCAGCAGCCACGATGACAGGGGCACTTACGAGCAGTACTTC.

The chain has TRBV6-5 and TRBJ2-1; D ambiguous. The V and J ends lost 7 bases and 9 bases respectively, with 16 bases between them. This CDR3 is built from 13 residues. Germline-derived CDR1 and CDR2 are MNHEY and SVGAGI. CDR3 sequence (DNA): TGTGCCAGCACCACCGGTTTCCGTGGTGAGCAGTTCTTC. This codes for CASTTGFRGEQFF.

CDR3 sequence (DNA): TGTGCCTGGCAGGGGTATACTAATGAAAAACTGTTTTTT. This translates into CAWQGYTNEKLFF. The V call is TRBV30, the J call TRBJ1-4; perhaps TRBD1 as D (6 bases). V was clipped by 5 bases and J by 2 bases, with 9 bases between them. CDR1 GTSNPN and CDR2 SVGIG come from the germline V gene (reference sequence). This CDR3 contains 13 residues.

V and J are TRBV5-1 and TRBJ1-3; D gene uncertain. Germline assignment: CDR1 SGHRS and CDR2 YFSETQ. The V end lost 4 bases, the J end lost 2 bases, and 16 bases lay between the germline ends. The CDR3 extends over 16 amino acids. CDR3 coding DNA: TGCGCCAGCAGCCCTACGGCGAGCGCAGCTGGAAACACCATATATTTT. Translation gives CASSPTASAAGNTIYF.

This rearrangement joins TRBV18 to TRBJ1-5; TRBD1 is a possible D gene (6 bases). The V end lost 4 bases, the J end lost 6 bases, and 7 bases lay between the germline ends. The CDR3 is 12 amino acids. The germline gives CDR1 KGHSH, CDR2 LQKENI. For the CDR3, the DNA is TGTGCCAGCTCACAACAGGGTCAGCCCCAGCATTTT. Encoded protein: CASSQQGQPQHF.